The clone carrying this T cell receptor beta chain was counted many times. Its antigen is currently unknown. Not a single patient had been given any form of treatment at any point before undergoing thyroid surgery. The entry originates in a study of metastatic and nonmetastatic thyroid tumors. Study-wide findings and caveats: Compared with benign nodules, malignant thyroid tumors were reported to have significantly higher TCR beta diversity in both blood and tumor.

Using MiXCR, TCRdb reanalyzed the PCR reads. This sample yields under 40,000 clones, of which about 16% are seen a single time; nearly 3.5% belongs to the top ten. V shed 3 bases and J shed 0 bases, with 5 bases lying between them. The germline V gene has CDR1 MNHNY and CDR2 SVGAGI (reference sequence). The CDR3 extends over 14 amino acids. The source material was blood. The chain uses TRBV6-6 and TRBJ2-2; D is ambiguous. The TCR was taken from a female donor with papillary thyroid cancer or a benign thyroid nodule (not recorded which). Some clones in this sample may be carry-over from other donors' samples. CDR3 DNA sequence: TGTGCCAGCAGTTATTTTGCGAACACCGGGGAGCTGTTTTTT. This translates into CASSYFANTGELFF.